This T cell receptor (beta chain) was sequenced for a study of blood T cells in healthy people across ages. Broader study findings: Whereas aged donors had fewer naive CD4+ cells, long-lived donors had more of them and higher diversity.

Total RNA extracted from each sample amounted to at least 6 micrograms. The CDR3 covers 16 residues. Germline values: CDR1 SGDLS, CDR2 YYNGEE. Sample-barcoded 5' priming and a J-beta primer mix drove a second PCR of about 6 to 12 cycles. MiXCR, applied by TCRdb to the 5' RACE reads, yields one record per CDR3 protein. The data show 1.8 million or so distinct CDR3 sequences, with roughly 43% seen just once and under 30% held by the top ten. This clonotype was counted a few times. Its specificity is unknown. Germline and junction disagree at one end, which may indicate a read error. The V call is TRBV9, the J call TRBJ2-1; D not resolved. The TCR sequence derives from a human donor in good health. The sample was blood. CDR3 coding DNA: TGTGCCAGCGGCGTAGTCTGGTCGTCTAACCGCAATGAGCAGTTCTTC. It specifies CASGVVWSSNRNEQFF.